What follows describes a single TCR beta chain. The antigen remains unidentified. The data derive from a study of PD-L1 blockade in urothelial cancer. Study-level information: Patients had undergone 0 to 3 prior chemotherapy regimens.

Study-wide findings and caveats: Improved survival was predicted by pretreatment blood TCR clonality below the median.

Method: immunoSEQ multiplex PCR; TCRdb's copy keeps in-frame clones and lacks some. The sample carries over 100,000 clones, approximately 84% recorded once. Deletions cut 0 bases from V and 13 bases from J, with 15 bases between. The CDR3 extends over 13 amino acids. Germline values: CDR1 MDHEN, CDR2 SYDVKM. Sample time point: pretreatment peripheral blood. The patients' disease, urothelial carcinoma, was locally advanced or metastatic. Pretreatment and on-treatment samples were taken, numbering 1 to 8 per patient. The clonotype was recovered from a man aged 50-59 years with urothelial cancer. This sample comprised PBMCs, obtained around atezolizumab (anti-PD-L1) treatment. This chain links TRBV28 with TRBJ1-1, with a possible D match to TRBD1 (5 bases). The CDR3: CASSLWEQGEDFF. The CDR3 DNA reads TGTGCCAGCAGTTTATGGGAGCAGGGCGAGGATTTCTTT.